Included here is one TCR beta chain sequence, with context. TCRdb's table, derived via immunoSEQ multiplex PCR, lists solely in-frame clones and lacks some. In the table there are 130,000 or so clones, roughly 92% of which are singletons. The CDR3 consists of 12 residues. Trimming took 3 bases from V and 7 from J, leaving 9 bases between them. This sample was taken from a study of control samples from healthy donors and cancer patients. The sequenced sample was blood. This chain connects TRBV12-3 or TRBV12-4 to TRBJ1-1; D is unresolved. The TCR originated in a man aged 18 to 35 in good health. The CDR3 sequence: CASSFRLSEAFF. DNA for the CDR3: TGTGCCAGCAGTTTTAGGCTAAGTGAAGCTTTCTTT.